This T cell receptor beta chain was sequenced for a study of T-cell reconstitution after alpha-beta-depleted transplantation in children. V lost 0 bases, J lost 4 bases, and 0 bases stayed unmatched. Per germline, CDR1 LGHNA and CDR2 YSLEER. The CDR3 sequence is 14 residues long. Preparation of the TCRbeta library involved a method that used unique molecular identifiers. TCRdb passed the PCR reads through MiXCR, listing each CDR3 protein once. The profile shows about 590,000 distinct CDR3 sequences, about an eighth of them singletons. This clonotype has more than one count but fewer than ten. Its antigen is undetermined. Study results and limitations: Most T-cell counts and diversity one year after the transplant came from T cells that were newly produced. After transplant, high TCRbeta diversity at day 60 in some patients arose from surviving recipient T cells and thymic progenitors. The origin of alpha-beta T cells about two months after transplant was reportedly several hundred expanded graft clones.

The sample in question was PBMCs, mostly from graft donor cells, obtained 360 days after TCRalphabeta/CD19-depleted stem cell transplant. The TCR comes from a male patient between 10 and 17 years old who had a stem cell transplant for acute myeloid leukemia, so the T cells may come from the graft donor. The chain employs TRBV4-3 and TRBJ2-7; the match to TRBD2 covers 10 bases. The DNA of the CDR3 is TGCGCCAGCAGCCAAGATAGCGGGGGGTACGAGCAGTACTTC. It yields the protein CASSQDSGGYEQYF.